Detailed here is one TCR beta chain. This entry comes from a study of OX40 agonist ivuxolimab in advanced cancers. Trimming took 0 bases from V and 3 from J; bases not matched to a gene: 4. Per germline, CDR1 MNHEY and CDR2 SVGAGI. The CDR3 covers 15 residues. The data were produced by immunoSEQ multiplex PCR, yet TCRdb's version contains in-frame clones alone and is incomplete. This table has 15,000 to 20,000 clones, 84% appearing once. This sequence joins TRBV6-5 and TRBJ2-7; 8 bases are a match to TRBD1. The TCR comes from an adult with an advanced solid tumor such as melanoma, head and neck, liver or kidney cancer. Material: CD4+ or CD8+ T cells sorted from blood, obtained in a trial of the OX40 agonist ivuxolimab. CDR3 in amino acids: CASSYSIGQGYEQYF. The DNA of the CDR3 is TGTGCCAGCAGTTACTCGATCGGACAGGGCTACGAGCAGTACTTC.